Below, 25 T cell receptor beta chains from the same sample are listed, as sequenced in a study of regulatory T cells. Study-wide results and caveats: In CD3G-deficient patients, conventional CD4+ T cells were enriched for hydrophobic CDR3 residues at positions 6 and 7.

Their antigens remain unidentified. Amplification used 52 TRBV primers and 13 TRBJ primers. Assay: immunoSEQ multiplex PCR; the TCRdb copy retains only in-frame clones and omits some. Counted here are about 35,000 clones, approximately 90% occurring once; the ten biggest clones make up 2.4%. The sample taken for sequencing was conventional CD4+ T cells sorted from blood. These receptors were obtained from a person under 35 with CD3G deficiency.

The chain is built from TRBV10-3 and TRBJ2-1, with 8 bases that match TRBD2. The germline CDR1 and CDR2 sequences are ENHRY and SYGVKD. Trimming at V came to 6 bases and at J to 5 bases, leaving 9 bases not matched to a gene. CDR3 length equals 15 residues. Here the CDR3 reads CAIRGGAGVNNEQFF. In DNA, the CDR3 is TGTGCCATCAGAGGAGGAGCGGGGGTGAACAATGAGCAGTTCTTC.

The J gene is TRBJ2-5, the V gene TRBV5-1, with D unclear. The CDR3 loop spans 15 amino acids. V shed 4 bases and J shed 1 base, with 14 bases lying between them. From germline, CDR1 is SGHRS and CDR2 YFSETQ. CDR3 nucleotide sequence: TGCGCCAGCAGCATAAGCCCGATGACCCAAGAGACCCAGTACTTC. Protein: CASSISPMTQETQYF.

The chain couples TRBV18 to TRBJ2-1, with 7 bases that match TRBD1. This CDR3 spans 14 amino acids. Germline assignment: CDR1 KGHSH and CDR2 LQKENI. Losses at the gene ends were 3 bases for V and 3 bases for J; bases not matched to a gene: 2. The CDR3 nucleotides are TGTGCCAGCTCACCCGGGACAGTCTACAATGAGCAGTTCTTC. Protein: CASSPGTVYNEQFF. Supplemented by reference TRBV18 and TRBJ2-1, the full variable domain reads NAGVMQNPRHLVRRRGQEARLRCSPMKGHSHVYWYRQLPEEGLKFMVYLQKENIIDESGMPKERFSAEFPKEGPSILRIQQVVRGDSAAYFCASSPGTVYNEQFFGPGTRLTVL.

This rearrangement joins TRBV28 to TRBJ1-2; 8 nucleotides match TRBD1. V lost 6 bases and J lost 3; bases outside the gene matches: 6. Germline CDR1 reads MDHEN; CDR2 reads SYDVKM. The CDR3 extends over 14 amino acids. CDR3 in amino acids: CASSRAGQDYGYTF. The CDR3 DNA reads TGTGCCAGCAGCCGGGCGGGACAGGACTATGGCTACACCTTC.

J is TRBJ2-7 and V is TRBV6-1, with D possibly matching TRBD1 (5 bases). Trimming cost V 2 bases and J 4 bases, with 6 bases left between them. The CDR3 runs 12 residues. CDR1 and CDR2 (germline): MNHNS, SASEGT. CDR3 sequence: CASSERQYEQYF. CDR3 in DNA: TGTGCCAGCAGTGAACGACAGTACGAGCAGTACTTC.

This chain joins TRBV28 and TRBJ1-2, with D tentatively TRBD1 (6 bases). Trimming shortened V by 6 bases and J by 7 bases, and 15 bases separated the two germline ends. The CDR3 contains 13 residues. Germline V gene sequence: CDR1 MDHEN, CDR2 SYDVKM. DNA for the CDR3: TGTGCCAGCAGGGAACAGGGTCGGGGTGGCTACACCTTC. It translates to CASREQGRGGYTF.

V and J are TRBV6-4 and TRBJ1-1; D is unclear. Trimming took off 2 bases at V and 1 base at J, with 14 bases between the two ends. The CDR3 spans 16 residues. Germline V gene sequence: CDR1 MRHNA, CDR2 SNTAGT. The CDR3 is CASSDGWAFPNTEAFF. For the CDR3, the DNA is TGTGCCAGCAGTGACGGGTGGGCCTTCCCGAACACTGAAGCTTTCTTT.

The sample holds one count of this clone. CDR3 protein: CASSDPTRNTEAFF. The CDR3 DNA sequence: TGTGCCAGTAGTGATCCTACGAGGAACACTGAAGCTTTCTTT. The chain recombines TRBV19 with TRBJ1-1; D remains ambiguous. Trimming took off 5 bases at V and 1 base at J, with 11 bases between the two ends. CDR1 LNHDA and CDR2 SQIVND come from the germline V gene (reference sequence). CDR3 length: 14 residues.

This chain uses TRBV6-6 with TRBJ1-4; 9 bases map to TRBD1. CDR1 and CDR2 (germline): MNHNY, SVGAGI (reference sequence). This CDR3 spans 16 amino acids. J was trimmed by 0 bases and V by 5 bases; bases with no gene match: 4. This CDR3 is CASSNRQGATNEKLFF. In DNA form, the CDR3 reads TGTGCCAGCAGTAACCGACAGGGGGCAACTAATGAAAAACTGTTTTTT.

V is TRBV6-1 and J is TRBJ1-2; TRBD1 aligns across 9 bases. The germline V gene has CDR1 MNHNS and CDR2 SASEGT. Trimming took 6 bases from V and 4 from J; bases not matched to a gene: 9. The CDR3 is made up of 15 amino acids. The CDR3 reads CASRPGQGGSYGYTF. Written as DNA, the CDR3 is TGTGCCAGCAGACCGGGACAGGGAGGAAGCTATGGCTACACCTTC.

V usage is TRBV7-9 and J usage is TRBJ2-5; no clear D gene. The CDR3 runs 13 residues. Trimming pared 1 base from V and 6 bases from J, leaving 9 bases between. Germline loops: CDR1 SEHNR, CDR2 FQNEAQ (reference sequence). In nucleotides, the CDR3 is TGTGCCAGCAGCTTAGGCCAGGAGAAGACCCAGTACTTC. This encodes CASSLGQEKTQYF.

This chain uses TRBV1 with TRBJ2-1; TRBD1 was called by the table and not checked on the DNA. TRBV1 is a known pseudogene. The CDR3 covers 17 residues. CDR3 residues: CTSSQDHGQGPYNEQFF. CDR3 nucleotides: TGCACCAGCAGCCAAGACCACGGACAGGGCCCCTACAATGAGCAGTTCTTC.

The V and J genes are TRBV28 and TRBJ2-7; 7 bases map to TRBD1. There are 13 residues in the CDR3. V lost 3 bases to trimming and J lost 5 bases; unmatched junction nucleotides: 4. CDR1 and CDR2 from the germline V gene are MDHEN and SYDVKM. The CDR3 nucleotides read TGTGCCAGCAGTTTGCAGGGGGTCCACGAGCAGTACTTC. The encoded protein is CASSLQGVHEQYF.

The CDR3 protein is CASSHLGRTDTQYF. DNA of the CDR3: TGTGCCAGTAGTCACCTTGGCCGCACAGATACGCAGTATTTT. V is TRBV19 and J is TRBJ2-3; D gene uncertain. Between the trimmed V and J ends, which lost 5 bases and 1 base, there was a span of 10 bases. CDR3 length: 14 residues. Germline V gene data show CDR1 as LNHDA and CDR2 as SQIVND (reference sequence).

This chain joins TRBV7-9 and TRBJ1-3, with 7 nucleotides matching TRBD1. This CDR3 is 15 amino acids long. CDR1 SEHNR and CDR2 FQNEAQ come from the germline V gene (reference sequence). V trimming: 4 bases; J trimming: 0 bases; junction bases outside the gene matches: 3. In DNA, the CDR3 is TGTGCCAGCAGCTCGGGACAGAGCTCTGGAAACACCATATATTTT. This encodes CASSSGQSSGNTIYF.

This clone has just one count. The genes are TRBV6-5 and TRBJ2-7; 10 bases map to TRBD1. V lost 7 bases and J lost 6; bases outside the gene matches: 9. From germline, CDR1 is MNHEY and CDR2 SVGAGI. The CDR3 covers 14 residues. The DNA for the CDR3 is TGTGCCAGCACCCGATCCGGGACAGGGGCCGAGCAGTACTTC. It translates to CASTRSGTGAEQYF.

The CDR3, as DNA: TGTGCCAGCAGTTTATTTCATAATTCACCCCTCCACTTT. Translated, it gives CASSLFHNSPLHF. This sequence joins TRBV27 and TRBJ1-6; D ambiguous. CDR1 and CDR2 (germline): MNHEY, SMNVEV (reference sequence). The CDR3 totals 13 residues. V was trimmed by 1 base and J by 5 bases, leaving 3 bases between them.

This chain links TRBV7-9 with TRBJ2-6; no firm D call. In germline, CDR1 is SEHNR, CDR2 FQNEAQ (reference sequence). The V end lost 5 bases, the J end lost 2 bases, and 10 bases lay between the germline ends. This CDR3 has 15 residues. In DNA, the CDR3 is TGTGCCAGCAGCCCTCATCTACCTGGGGCCAACGTCCTGACTTTC. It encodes CASSPHLPGANVLTF.

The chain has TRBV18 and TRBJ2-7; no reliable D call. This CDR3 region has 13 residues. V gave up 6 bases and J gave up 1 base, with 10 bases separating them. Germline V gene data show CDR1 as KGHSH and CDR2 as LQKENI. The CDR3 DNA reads TGTGCCAGCTCCGGCGACCAATCCTACGAGCAGTACTTC. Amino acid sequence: CASSGDQSYEQYF.

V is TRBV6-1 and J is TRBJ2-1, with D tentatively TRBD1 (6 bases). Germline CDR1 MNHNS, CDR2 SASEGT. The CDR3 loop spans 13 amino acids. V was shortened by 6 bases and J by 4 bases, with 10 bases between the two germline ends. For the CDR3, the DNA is TGTGCCAGCAGAAGGCAGGGGTACAATGAGCAGTTCTTC. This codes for CASRRQGYNEQFF.

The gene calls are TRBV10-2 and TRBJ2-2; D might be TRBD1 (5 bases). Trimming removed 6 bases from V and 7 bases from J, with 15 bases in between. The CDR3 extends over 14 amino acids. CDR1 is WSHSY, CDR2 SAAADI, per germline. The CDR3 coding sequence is TGCGCCAGCAGAGACAGAAGGCGTGACGGGGAGCTGTTTTTT. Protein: CASRDRRRDGELFF.

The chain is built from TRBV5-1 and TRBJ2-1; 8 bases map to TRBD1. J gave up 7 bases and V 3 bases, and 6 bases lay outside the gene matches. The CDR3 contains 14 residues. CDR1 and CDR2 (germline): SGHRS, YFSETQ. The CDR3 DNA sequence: TGCGCCAGCAGCTCGGGACAGGCGGGGAATGAGCAGTTCTTC. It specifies CASSSGQAGNEQFF.

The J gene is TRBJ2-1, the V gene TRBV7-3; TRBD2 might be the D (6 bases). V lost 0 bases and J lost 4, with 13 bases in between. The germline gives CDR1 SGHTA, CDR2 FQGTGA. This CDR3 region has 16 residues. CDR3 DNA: TGTGCCAGCAGCTTAACCCCCCTAGCGCCTTACAATGAGCAGTTCTTC. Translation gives CASSLTPLAPYNEQFF.

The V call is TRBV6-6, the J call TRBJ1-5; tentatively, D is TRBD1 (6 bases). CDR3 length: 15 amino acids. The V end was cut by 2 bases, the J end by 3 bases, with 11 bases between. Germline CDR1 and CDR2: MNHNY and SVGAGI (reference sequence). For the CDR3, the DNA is TGTGCCAGCAGTTACAGTGGACAGCTCAATCAGCCCCAGCATTTT. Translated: CASSYSGQLNQPQHF.

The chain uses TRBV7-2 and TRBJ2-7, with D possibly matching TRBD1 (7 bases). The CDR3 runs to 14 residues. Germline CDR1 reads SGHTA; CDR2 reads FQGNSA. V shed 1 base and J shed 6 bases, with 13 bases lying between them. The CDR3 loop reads CASSLEGRGAEQYF. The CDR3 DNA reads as TGTGCCAGCAGCTTAGAAGGCAGGGGGGCCGAGCAGTACTTC.